The present entry profiles one T cell receptor beta chain with its context. Its target is unknown. The data originate from a study of OX40 agonist ivuxolimab in advanced cancers. Some clones are missing from TCRdb's copy, which holds only in-frame ones; the method was immunoSEQ multiplex PCR. The table includes about 82,000 clones, more than 80% detected once. V trimming: 5 bases; J trimming: 3 bases; junction bases outside the gene matches: 7. This CDR3 is 14 amino acids long. CDR1 and CDR2 (germline): SGHRS, YFSETQ. Study results and limitations: The study did not work out the antigen specificity of the expanded peripheral T cells. Clonal expansion from baseline to week 6 occurred in both CD4+ and CD8+ T cells.

This clonotype was sampled from an adult with an advanced solid tumor such as melanoma, head and neck, liver or kidney cancer. The chain is built from TRBV5-1 and TRBJ2-7; 8 nucleotides align to TRBD1. The source material was CD4+ or CD8+ T cells sorted from blood, sampled in a trial of the OX40 agonist ivuxolimab. The CDR3 reads CASSITGGGYEQYF. For the CDR3, the DNA is TGCGCCAGCAGTATAACAGGGGGTGGCTACGAGCAGTACTTC.